The 31 T cell receptor beta chains presented below share a single source sample, sequenced in a study of Graves' ophthalmopathy and Graves' hyperthyroidism. Transcripts of RNA were the source for amplifying TCR beta CDR3 regions. RT-PCR with HTBI primers came first, then second-round multiplex PCR. TCRdb re-called the multiplex PCR reads through MiXCR, storing one row per CDR3 protein. The repertoire holds 300,000 to 450,000 distinct CDR3 sequences, with roughly 15% as singletons. Sample: peripheral blood. These receptor sequences come from an adult woman with stable Graves' hyperthyroidism.

This clonotype was recorded many times. The chain employs TRBV3-1 and TRBJ1-5; 9 positions match TRBD1. This CDR3 is 14 amino acids long. Germline lookup yields CDR1 LGHDT and CDR2 YNNKEL (reference sequence). Unmatched junction bases numbered 0, after V lost 4 bases and J lost 2 bases. For the CDR3, the DNA is TGTGCCAGCAGCCGGACAGGGGGCAATCAGCCCCAGCATTTT. Encoded protein: CASSRTGGNQPQHF. Variable domain in full (rest from reference TRBV3-1 and TRBJ1-5): DTAVSQTPKYLVTQMGNDKSIKCEQNLGHDTMYWYKQDSKKFLKIMFSYNNKELIINETVPNRFSPKSPDKAHLNLHINSLELGDSAVYFCASSRTGGNQPQHFGDGTRLSIL.

Ten or more counts support this clonotype. This chain uses TRBV2 with TRBJ2-7, with D perhaps being TRBD1 or TRBD2 (5 bases each). The germline V gene encodes CDR1 SNHLY and CDR2 FYNNEI. V was clipped by 6 bases and J by 10 bases, with 19 bases between them. The length of the CDR3 is 13 residues. The CDR3 region is CASRDGWGTHQYF. The CDR3 DNA sequence: TGTGCCAGCAGGGACGGGTGGGGGACCCACCAGTACTTC.

V is TRBV4-1 and J is TRBJ2-7; weak D call: TRBD2 (5 bases). Germline loops: CDR1 MGHRA, CDR2 YSYEKL. This CDR3 is built from 15 residues. Trimming shortened V by 5 bases and J by 4 bases, and 18 bases separated the two germline ends. CDR3 in amino acids: CASSSIPGRKYEQYF. CDR3 bases: TGCGCCAGCAGCTCTATACCGGGAAGGAAGTACGAGCAGTACTTC.

Note on this clonotype: This may be a read error: a much more frequent sequence differs by one nucleotide. The rearrangement links TRBV7-2 to TRBJ1-1, with D tentatively TRBD1 (5 bases). CDR1 and CDR2 from the germline V gene are SGHTA and FQGNSA. This CDR3 comprises 12 residues. Trimming took 6 bases from V and 11 from J, leaving 16 bases between them. DNA of the CDR3: TGTGCCAGCAGTGGGGACCTCCAGCCGGCTTTCTTT. Translated, it gives CASSGDLQPAFF.

This clonotype was recorded at least ten times. The V gene is TRBV27, the J gene TRBJ2-7; no reliable D call. Trimming cost V 6 bases and J 3 bases, with 18 bases left between them. Per germline, CDR1 MNHEY and CDR2 SMNVEV (reference sequence). The CDR3 consists of 15 residues. CDR3 nucleotides: TGTGCCAGCAGACGACCGGTGAGAGGAGTCTACGAGCAGTACTTC. Its protein is CASRRPVRGVYEQYF.

Details on this clonotype: A single base separates this from a much larger clone, so it may be a read error. The chain joins TRBV12-3 or TRBV12-4 to TRBJ2-5; D gene uncertain. The CDR3 covers 12 residues. The CDR3 DNA sequence: TGTGCCAGCAGTGATCTCCAAGAGTCCCAGTACTTC. This translates into CASSDLQESQYF.

The chain joins TRBV11-2 to TRBJ1-1; D is unresolved. CDR3 size: 12 residues. Per the germline V gene, CDR1 is SGHAT and CDR2 is FQNNGV. V lost 7 bases to trimming and J lost 10 bases, with 16 bases between them. The CDR3 sequence is CASTDPEVGAFF. CDR3 coding DNA: TGTGCCAGCACGGACCCAGAGGTGGGAGCTTTCTTT.

This clonotype was detected ten times or more. Here the CDR3 reads CASSLAGTTNYGYTF. The CDR3 nucleotides are TGTGCCAGCAGCTTAGCGGGGACAACTAACTATGGCTACACCTTC. V usage is TRBV7-2 and J usage is TRBJ1-2; a possible D gene is TRBD1 (6 bases). Germline V gene data show CDR1 as SGHTA and CDR2 as FQGNSA. CDR3 length: 15 amino acids. Trimming took 0 bases from V and 0 from J, leaving 8 bases between them.

The chain employs TRBV30 and TRBJ1-5; 8 nucleotides agree with TRBD1. The CDR3 contains 14 residues. Germline loops: CDR1 GTSNPN, CDR2 SVGIG (reference sequence). V dropped 3 bases and J dropped 7; count of bases not matched to a gene: 8. DNA of the CDR3: TGTGCCTGGAGCGACGGACAGGGTAACCAGCCCCAGCATTTT. Translated: CAWSDGQGNQPQHF.

This clonotype was detected many times. The genes are TRBV12-3 or TRBV12-4 and TRBJ1-5, with D hard to call. This CDR3 comprises 16 residues. Trimming removed 1 base at V and 1 base at J, with 11 bases between. CDR3 nucleotides: TGTGCCAGCAGTTTAGAACTCAGAATAAGCAATCAGCCCCAGCATTTT. As protein: CASSLELRISNQPQHF.

This clonotype was seen ten or more times. The CDR3 is CSARGGGTGLGETQYF. CDR3 bases: TGCAGTGCTAGAGGGGGGGGGACAGGGTTAGGAGAGACCCAGTACTTC. This chain connects TRBV20-1 to TRBJ2-5, with 9 positions matching TRBD1. Germline lookup yields CDR1 DFQATT and CDR2 SNEGSKA (reference sequence). The CDR3 runs to 16 residues. The junction had 10 bases not matched to a gene; V was cut back by 1 base and J by 4 bases.

This clonotype was observed many times. J is TRBJ1-1 and V is TRBV29-1, with D tentatively TRBD1 (6 bases). CDR3 size: 12 residues. V was shortened by 6 bases and J by 4 bases, with 12 bases between the two germline ends. Germline V gene sequence: CDR1 SQVTM, CDR2 ANQGSEA. CDR3 DNA sequence: TGCAGCGTCGCAACAGGGAGCACTGAAGCTTTCTTT. Translated, it gives CSVATGSTEAFF.

This clonotype was seen a few times. The V and J genes are TRBV19 and TRBJ2-2; 8 nucleotides align to TRBD2. CDR1 is LNHDA, CDR2 SQIVND, per germline (reference sequence). The CDR3 has 19 amino acids. Trimming removed 5 bases from V and 6 bases from J; junction bases left unmatched: 20. The CDR3 reads CASSALLGRLAGNPGELFF. CDR3 nucleotides: TGTGCCAGTAGTGCGCTCTTGGGACGTTTAGCGGGAAACCCCGGGGAGCTGTTTTTT.

This clonotype was found a few times. J is TRBJ1-2 and V is TRBV11-1, with TRBD1 matching 10 bases. Germline CDR1 SGHAT, CDR2 FQDESV (reference sequence). This CDR3 is built from 16 residues. V was pared by 5 bases and J by 6 bases, with 12 bases of the junction left unmatched. Here the CDR3 reads CASSLTPPGQGNGYTF. The CDR3 bases are TGTGCCAGCAGCCTGACGCCTCCGGGACAGGGGAATGGCTACACCTTC.

This clonotype was counted many times. This rearrangement joins TRBV30 to TRBJ1-5, with TRBD1 matching 7 bases. This CDR3 is built from 15 residues. Germline lookup yields CDR1 GTSNPN and CDR2 SVGIG (reference sequence). The ends lost 3 bases at V and 2 bases at J; junction bases unmatched: 7. DNA for the CDR3: TGTGCCTGGAGATTAACAGGGGAGGGCAATCAGCCCCAGCATTTT. Translating it yields CAWRLTGEGNQPQHF.

This clonotype was observed at least ten times. This chain joins TRBV12-3 or TRBV12-4 and TRBJ2-2, with 9 nucleotides matching TRBD2. With 8 bases clipped from V and 6 bases from J, the junction kept 19 bases outside the gene matches. The length of the CDR3 is 18 residues. This CDR3 reads CASSHPWGSGRPPGELFF. The DNA of the CDR3 is TGTGCCAGCTCCCACCCATGGGGGAGCGGGAGGCCGCCCGGGGAGCTGTTTTTT.

This clonotype was detected ten times or more. The chain joins TRBV7-9 to TRBJ2-7; 9 bases line up with TRBD1. J was trimmed by 6 bases and V by 5 bases; bases with no gene match: 8. Germline V lookup: CDR1 SEHNR, CDR2 FQNEAQ (reference sequence). There are 14 residues in the CDR3. CDR3 sequence reads: CASSITGTGSEQYF. The CDR3 coding sequence is TGTGCCAGCAGCATTACCGGGACAGGGAGCGAGCAGTACTTC.

To note about this clonotype: An end of the junction does not agree with germline; a read error may underlie this. The gene calls are TRBV5-1 and TRBJ2-2; TRBD2 is a possible D gene (5 bases). The CDR3 length is 13 residues. CDR1 is SGHRS, CDR2 YFSETQ, per germline. The CDR3 sequence: CASSLAGSGDLFF. The DNA of the CDR3 is TGCGCCAGCAGCCTAGCTGGCTCCGGGGATCTGTTTTTT.

This clonotype was counted many times. The chain links TRBV11-2 to TRBJ2-5, with TRBD2 identical over 12 bases. Germline CDR1 SGHAT, CDR2 FQNNGV. The CDR3 is 16 residues long. Unmatched junction bases numbered 6, after V lost 5 bases and J lost 2 bases. The CDR3 spells CASSKWTSGIQETQYF. The CDR3 DNA reads TGTGCCAGCAGCAAATGGACTAGCGGGATACAAGAGACCCAGTACTTC.

This clonotype was found many times. The gene calls are TRBV2 and TRBJ2-5; no clear D gene. V lost 4 bases and J 3 bases, leaving 3 bases between the germline ends. The CDR3 totals 11 residues. CDR1 is SNHLY and CDR2 is FYNNEI in the germline V gene. CDR3 protein: CASSAKETQYF. The CDR3 nucleotides are TGTGCCAGCAGTGCCAAAGAGACCCAGTACTTC. The whole variable domain, remainder taken from reference TRBV2 and TRBJ2-5, is EPEVTQTPSHQVTQMGQEVILRCVPISNHLYFYWYRQILGQKVEFLVSFYNNEISEKSEIFDDQFSVERPDGSNFTLKIRSTKLEDSAMYFCASSAKETQYFGPGTRLLVL.

The chain carries TRBV5-5 and TRBJ2-2; D is uncertain. The ends were cut back, 0 bases at V and 0 bases at J, with 9 bases in the middle. The CDR3 loop spans 16 amino acids. Germline V lookup: CDR1 SGHKS, CDR2 YYEKEE (reference sequence). Written as DNA, the CDR3 is TGTGCCAGCAGCTTGGGGCTTCGGGCGAACACCGGGGAGCTGTTTTTT. Protein: CASSLGLRANTGELFF.

This clonotype was detected ten times or more. J is TRBJ2-5 and V is TRBV12-5, with 11 bases fitting TRBD2. V was clipped by 3 bases and J by 7 bases; unmatched bases: 1. The V gene's germline CDR1 is LGHNT and CDR2 FRNRAP. The CDR3 has 13 amino acids. The CDR3 loop is CASGFGLAGTQYF. The DNA for the CDR3 is TGTGCTAGTGGTTTCGGACTAGCGGGGACCCAGTACTTC.

Many counts were recorded for this clonotype. The genes are TRBV6-1 and TRBJ1-2; 8 bases align to TRBD1. The CDR3 runs 14 residues. V was pared by 6 bases and J by 4 bases, with 7 bases of the junction left unmatched. Germline V gene lookup returns CDR1 MNHNS and CDR2 SASEGT. The DNA of the CDR3 is TGTGCCAGCAGCCCCGCCGGGACAGGCTATGGCTACACCTTC. Its protein product is CASSPAGTGYGYTF.

This clonotype appeared many times. The rearrangement joins TRBV25-1 to TRBJ1-3; a weak D match, TRBD1 (5 bases). The CDR3 has 15 residues. Trimming stripped 3 bases from V and 4 bases from J, with 13 bases between. In germline, CDR1 is MGHDK, CDR2 SYGVNS. This CDR3 reads CASSERRRQGNTIYF. CDR3 DNA sequence: TGTGCCAGCAGTGAGAGACGAAGACAGGGAAACACCATATATTTT.

This clonotype came up many times. The V call is TRBV6-5, the J call TRBJ2-5; weak D call: TRBD2 (5 bases). The CDR3 sequence is 15 residues long. CDR1 and CDR2 from the germline V gene are MNHEY and SVGAGI. The V and J ends lost 1 base and 0 bases respectively, with 9 bases between them. The CDR3 spells CASSYFGNNQETQYF. CDR3 in DNA: TGTGCCAGCAGTTACTTCGGGAATAACCAAGAGACCCAGTACTTC.

This clonotype has ten or more counts. V and J are TRBV6-2 or TRBV6-3 and TRBJ2-7; unclear D gene. Germline CDR1 reads MNHEY; CDR2 reads SVGEGT. The length of the CDR3 is 18 residues. V shed 0 bases and J shed 2 bases, with 20 bases lying between them. The CDR3 DNA is TGTGCCAGCAGTTACTCGATATCGACTCGCGCTTTTGCCTACGAGCAGTACTTC. It specifies CASSYSISTRAFAYEQYF.

This clonotype was observed a few times. This may arise from a read error, as a much more abundant clone is one base away. The chain employs TRBV30 and TRBJ2-7; TRBD1 might be the D (5 bases). Trimming took off 7 bases at V and 3 bases at J, with 13 bases between the two ends. Germline V gene sequence: CDR1 GTSNPN, CDR2 SVGIG (reference sequence). The CDR3 totals 12 residues. The CDR3 sequence is CAFAPQGYEQYV. The CDR3 DNA reads as TGTGCCTTCGCCCCCCAGGGCTACGAGCAGTACGTC.

This clonotype was observed many times. This chain uses TRBV9 with TRBJ2-5, with 7 bases that match TRBD2. CDR1 and CDR2 from the germline V gene are SGDLS and YYNGEE. V lost 3 bases and J lost 4; bases outside the gene matches: 12. This CDR3 has 16 residues. The CDR3 nucleotides are TGTGCCAGCAGCGGACCCTTCACGGGAGGTAGAGAGACCCAGTACTTC. Protein sequence: CASSGPFTGGRETQYF.

Many counts were recorded for this clonotype. This chain's CDR3 is CSAVPGQGPGNIQYF. The CDR3 region has the DNA TGCAGTGCTGTACCGGGACAGGGTCCTGGGAACATTCAGTACTTC. This chain connects TRBV20-1 to TRBJ2-4; TRBD1 aligns across 9 bases. The CDR3 totals 15 residues. Germline V gene sequence: CDR1 DFQATT, CDR2 SNEGSKA (reference sequence). The trim removed 5 bases at V and 7 bases at J, leaving 12 bases unmatched.

At least ten counts were recorded for this clonotype. J is TRBJ2-7 and V is TRBV11-2, with D possibly matching TRBD1 (6 bases). This CDR3 has 15 amino acids. V was cut by 4 bases and J by 0 bases, with 13 bases left in between. CDR1 and CDR2 from the germline V gene are SGHAT and FQNNGV. This CDR3 reads CASSSETGHSYEQYF. CDR3 nucleotide sequence: TGTGCCAGCAGCTCAGAGACGGGACACTCCTACGAGCAGTACTTC.

In this sample, this clonotype turned up many times. The chain employs TRBV6-1 and TRBJ2-7; D tentatively reads TRBD1 or TRBD2 (5 bases each). Germline V CDR1 and CDR2: MNHNS, SASEGT. CDR3 size: 16 residues. V was cut by 6 bases and J by 5 bases, with 23 bases left in between. The CDR3 is CASSVWWGKVFNEQYF. The CDR3 DNA follows: TGTGCCAGCAGCGTATGGTGGGGGAAAGTATTCAACGAGCAGTACTTC.